This T cell receptor beta chain derives from a study of Ad26.COV2.S vaccination and SARS-CoV-2 variants. Overall study context: Ad26.COV2.S, an intramuscular injection, was given once or twice 56 days apart. Study findings and constraints: Individuals receiving vaccine had higher spike-specific TCR breadth than placebo recipients did. Estimates derived from TCR breadth and depth analyses may have underestimated total T cell responses.

V lost 5 bases to trimming and J lost 4 bases, with 14 bases between them. From germline, CDR1 is SGHAT and CDR2 FQNNGV. This CDR3 comprises 15 residues. Profiling relied on immunoSEQ multiplex PCR, and the TCRdb table lists in-frame clones only, not all of them. The data hold 350,000 to 400,000 clones, with about nine tenths observed a single time. Comments on this clone: Its antigen is not known.

Treatment reported: roughly 20 received Ad26.COV2.S at low or high dose, single or two shots; about 5 received placebo; per-sample allocation not given. Day 63 after the first vaccine or placebo injection was the time point for sampling. This clonotype was sampled from a person between 18 and 59 years old who received the Ad26.COV2.S COVID-19 vaccine or a placebo. This chain uses TRBV11-2 with TRBJ1-4; D is ambiguous. The sequencing here drew on peripheral blood, taken in a trial of Ad26.COV2.S vaccine versus placebo. CDR3 in amino acids: CASSPSGDINEKLFF. In nucleotides, the CDR3 is TGTGCCAGCAGCCCTAGCGGGGATATTAATGAAAAACTGTTTTTT. Full variable domain (remainder filled in from reference TRBV11-2 and TRBJ1-4): EAGVAQSPRYKIIEKRQSVAFWCNPISGHATLYWYQQILGQGPKLLIQFQNNGVVDDSQLPKDRFSAERLKGVDSTLKIQPAKLEDSAVYLCASSPSGDINEKLFFGSGTQLSVL.